Reported below is one T cell receptor beta chain. The antigen it binds to is not known. Base qualities were left out, and no much larger clone turns up one base away. The germline V gene (reference sequence) provides CDR1 LNHNV and CDR2 YYDKDF. Trimming takes 0 bases off V and 11 bases off J; junction bases not matched to a gene: 13. The CDR3 measures 16 amino acids from cysteine to phenylalanine. Only the CDR3 portion is preserved as DNA: 48 bases, with reading frame beginning at the first base. This entry comes from a study of blood T cell repertoires in COVID-19 (dated by TCRdb to 2020 to 2022). Study-wide context: Samples from collaborators originated in the United States, Italy and Spain and spanned both the acute and convalescent phases of COVID-19. Sample metadata almost always included a de-identified subject ID, COVID-19 status, age in years and sex. The samples were drawn from two sources: the first 160 participants of the ongoing ImmuneRACE study, and fewer than 1,500 subjects contributed by 6 global collaborators. Where available, HLA class I and class II types were taken from metadata supplied by the sample provider and were not determined by assay-based typing. The repertoires were released in a freely available public database intended as a resource for research on the immune response to SARS-CoV-2. Deeply sampled blood TCRbeta repertoires from subjects exposed to, actively infected with, or recovered from COVID-19 were included in the dataset. The prospective study material was composed of cDNA or gDNA derived from T cells, B-cell-depleted T cells, or PBMCs.

The study at large found these results: How much clinical and demographic metadata was included differed by source and by participant, and the metadata was provided uncurated.

The immunoSEQ Assay, a bias-controlled multiplex PCR, was used to amplify TCRbeta CDR3 regions from genomic DNA. In the paper's pipeline: The number of nucleated cells in each sample was estimated from the amplification of reference gene primers within the assay. To quantify the absolute abundance of each unique TCRbeta CDR3 rearrangement, sequence reads were collapsed and filtered. For each sample, productive Simpson clonality was calculated by taking the square root of Simpson's diversity index across productive rearrangements. As stored in TCRdb, this immuneACCESS dataset retains in-frame rearrangements with V and J assigned. A fraction of the clones does not appear; measured against another copy, unresolved V genes explain less than half of the discrepancy, and the remainder lacks a known reason. The V and J calls and clone size are taken from that table; D and trimming were inferred from the DNA. This sample is represented by 250,000 to 300,000 clones; around 92% of them were singletons. Around 10% of the sample is taken by the ten largest.

At one collaborating source in Seattle, patients were enrolled during active infection and were followed longitudinally through the course of disease. Whole blood was collected in K2EDTA tubes by collaborating institutions according to the institutions' own protocols. For TCRbeta analysis, collaborator samples were shipped as frozen whole blood, as isolated PBMCs, or as DNA extracted from either sample type. This TCR was sampled from a woman aged 30 to 39 with COVID-19, enrolled during active disease. Sequenced input: peripheral blood. The chain is encoded by TRBV15 joined to TRBJ1-5, with TRBD1 identical over 7 junction bases. Here the CDR3 is given as CATSREVLAGGLAQHF. The DNA is TGTGCCACCAGCAGAGAAGTTCTGGCAGGGGGGTTGGCCCAGCATTTT.